This T cell receptor (beta chain) emerged from a study of molecular identifiers for immune sequencing clone quantification. Of note for this clonotype: Since a much larger clone is just one base distant, this may be a read error. Since the CDR3 does not end with the conserved phenylalanine or tryptophan, this likely comes from a read error.

Listed TCR primers and previously described methods were used for bulk TCR libraries. One entry per CDR3 protein, called by TCRdb with MiXCR from the PCR reads. Altogether 75,000 to 95,000 distinct CDR3 sequences are present, 20% to 30% being singletons, with the ten largest covering 0.7% to 0.8%. This clonotype was obtained from a human donor in good health. Some libraries in this study had Jurkat cell RNA spiked in. Sequencing was done on a sample of naive CD8+ T cells from blood, with Jurkat cell RNA spiked in. The subset: FACS-sorted CD8+CD4-CCR7+CD45RA+ naive T cells.

The CDR3 nucleotides are TGTGCCAGCAGTTTAGGAGGAGCGGGGGGGACAGATACGCAGTATCTT. This encodes CASSLGGAGGTDTQYL. This chain joins TRBV12-3 or TRBV12-4 and TRBJ2-3, with 10 bases identical to TRBD2. The CDR3 runs 16 residues. Losses at the gene ends were 1 base for V and 3 bases for J; bases not matched to a gene: 4.